This T cell receptor (beta chain) was recovered during a study of T-cell memory formation after mild COVID-19. Study outcomes and limitations: Of the contracting clones, CD4+ ones lay mainly in CM and EM, and CD8+ ones in EMRA.

TCRdb re-called the 5' RACE reads through MiXCR, storing one row per CDR3 protein. The sample lists around 320,000 distinct CDR3 sequences, roughly a fifth seen once, with roughly 20% in the top ten. Remarks on this clonotype: The target antigen is unknown.

V lost 3 bases to trimming and J lost 0 bases; unmatched junction nucleotides: 10. The CDR3 totals 16 residues. Germline CDR1 SQVTM, CDR2 ANQGSEA. The clonotype originates from a man younger than 30 who had mild COVID-19 (a few samples of this study predate the infection). Cell type and time point are not known. The chain combines TRBV29-1 with TRBJ1-1; 7 nucleotides line up with TRBD1. Input material: PBMCs or a T cell subset sorted from them (not recorded which). The chain's CDR3 is CSVEVFVTGMNTEAFF. CDR3 DNA sequence: TGCAGCGTTGAGGTTTTTGTGACAGGGATGAACACTGAAGCTTTCTTT.